Presented here are 28 T cell receptor beta chains from one specimen sequenced in a study of blood T cell repertoires in COVID-19. Some clones are missing from TCRdb's copy, which holds only in-frame ones; the method was immunoSEQ multiplex PCR. The sample lists 150,000 to 200,000 clones; roughly nine tenths were seen once. What was sequenced was peripheral blood. The receptors shown here come from a middle-aged man with acute or convalescent COVID-19.

The chain combines TRBV7-2 with TRBJ2-5, with 14 bases matching TRBD2. The length of the CDR3 is 17 residues. J gave up 1 base and V 5 bases, and 6 bases lay outside the gene matches. From germline, CDR1 is SGHTA and CDR2 FQGNSA. Here the CDR3 reads CASSTGTSGGIQETQYF. The CDR3, as DNA: TGTGCCAGCAGCACCGGGACTAGCGGGGGTATCCAAGAGACCCAGTACTTC.

The genes are TRBV5-1 and TRBJ2-7; tentatively, D is TRBD1 (6 bases). Germline values: CDR1 SGHRS, CDR2 YFSETQ. The V end lost 3 bases, the J end lost 3 bases, and 16 bases lay between the germline ends. This CDR3 comprises 15 residues. In DNA, the CDR3 is TGCGCCAGCAGCTCCTCTGCAGGGGCGGGCTACGAGCAGTACTTC. As protein: CASSSSAGAGYEQYF.

The chain combines TRBV5-8 with TRBJ2-1, with 9 bases lining up with TRBD1. The CDR3 contains 15 residues. The germline CDR1 and CDR2 sequences are SGHTS and YDEGEE. The ends lost 0 bases at V and 3 bases at J; junction bases unmatched: 1. In DNA, the CDR3 is TGTGCCAGCAGCTTGGCGACAGGGGGCTACAATGAGCAGTTCTTC. It yields the protein CASSLATGGYNEQFF.

CDR3 in DNA: TGTGCCAGCAGCTTAGGACTTGTCTACGAGCAGTACTTC. It yields the protein CASSLGLVYEQYF. The chain employs TRBV11-2 and TRBJ2-7; no clear D gene. This CDR3 has 13 residues. Germline values: CDR1 SGHAT, CDR2 FQNNGV. V lost 1 base and J lost 3, with 7 bases in between.

This clone was counted a single time. This chain connects TRBV7-2 to TRBJ1-4; 10 nucleotides line up with TRBD1. The CDR3 has 16 amino acids. V gave up 5 bases and J gave up 6 bases; unmatched junction bases: 9. Germline V gives CDR1 SGHTA, CDR2 FQGNSA. This CDR3 reads CASSRSTGTGDEKLFF. The CDR3 DNA follows: TGTGCCAGCAGCCGCTCCACCGGGACAGGGGATGAAAAACTGTTTTTT. The complete variable domain, with remaining parts taken from reference TRBV7-2 and TRBJ1-4, reads GAGVSQSPSNKVTEKGKDVELRCDPISGHTALYWYRQSLGQGLEFLIYFQGNSAPDKSGLPSDRFSAERTGGSVSTLTIQRTQQEDSAVYLCASSRSTGTGDEKLFFGSGTQLSVL.

The chain carries TRBV4-3 and TRBJ1-4; TRBD1 might be the D (5 bases). This CDR3 region has 16 residues. Germline V CDR1 and CDR2: LGHNA, YSLEER. Trimming shortened V by 1 base and J by 7 bases, and 16 bases separated the two germline ends. CDR3 protein: CASSQGSRGGAEKLFF. Written as DNA, the CDR3 is TGCGCCAGCAGCCAAGGGTCCCGAGGAGGGGCTGAAAAACTGTTTTTT.

The chain is built from TRBV5-1 and TRBJ2-3; TRBD2 matches at 10 bases. This CDR3 contains 16 residues. V shed 1 base, J shed 2 bases, and the junction held 4 bases outside the gene matches. CDR1 SGHRS and CDR2 YFSETQ come from the germline V gene. The CDR3 region is CASSLSSGGSTDTQYF. CDR3 nucleotide sequence: TGCGCCAGCAGCTTGTCTAGCGGGGGTTCCACAGATACGCAGTATTTT. Variable domain in full (rest from reference TRBV5-1 and TRBJ2-3): KAGVTQTPRYLIKTRGQQVTLSCSPISGHRSVSWYQQTPGQGLQFLFEYFSETQRNKGNFPGRFSGRQFSNSRSEMNVSTLELGDSALYLCASSLSSGGSTDTQYFGPGTRLTVL.

The V and J genes are TRBV28 and TRBJ1-2; 9 nucleotides match TRBD1. The CDR3 runs 16 residues. The V segment lost 2 bases and the J segment 4 bases; nucleotides outside the gene matches: 8. Germline V gives CDR1 MDHEN, CDR2 SYDVKM. The chain's CDR3 is CASSLGGQGSSYGYTF. In DNA, the CDR3 is TGTGCCAGCAGTTTAGGGGGACAGGGAAGCTCCTATGGCTACACCTTC.

The rearrangement links TRBV5-3 to TRBJ2-7; D perhaps matches TRBD2 (6 bases). TRBV5-3 is given ORF status, its function remaining uncertain. The CDR3 has 17 amino acids. V was shortened by 2 bases and J by 0 bases, with 18 bases between the two germline ends. CDR3 coding DNA: TGTGCCAGAAGCTTAATCTCGGGGGACGCAAGCTCCTACGAGCAGTACTTC. Protein product: CARSLISGDASSYEQYF.

CDR3 nucleotides: TGCGCCAGCAGGGGCAGGATGGAGAACACTGAAGCTTTCTTT. It translates to CASRGRMENTEAFF. This chain uses TRBV5-1 with TRBJ1-1; D gene uncertain. There are 14 residues in the CDR3. Trimming removed 5 bases at V and 1 base at J, with 12 bases between. The germline V gene encodes CDR1 SGHRS and CDR2 YFSETQ.

V is TRBV7-2 and J is TRBJ2-7, with D possibly matching TRBD1 (6 bases). Trimming took off 6 bases at V and 0 bases at J, with 12 bases between the two ends. The CDR3 covers 14 residues. The V gene's germline CDR1 is SGHTA and CDR2 FQGNSA. Here the CDR3 reads CASSQDRYSYEQYF. CDR3 bases: TGTGCCAGCAGTCAGGACAGATACTCCTACGAGCAGTACTTC. The whole variable domain, remainder taken from reference TRBV7-2 and TRBJ2-7, is GAGVSQSPSNKVTEKGKDVELRCDPISGHTALYWYRQSLGQGLEFLIYFQGNSAPDKSGLPSDRFSAERTGGSVSTLTIQRTQQEDSAVYLCASSQDRYSYEQYFGPGTRLTVT.

V gene TRBV7-2 combines with J gene TRBJ1-6; D ambiguous. The CDR3 loop spans 15 amino acids. Germline CDR1 reads SGHTA; CDR2 reads FQGNSA. Trimming cost V 0 bases and J 5 bases, with 8 bases left between them. CDR3 sequence reads: CASSLASRDNSPLHF. The CDR3 region has the DNA TGTGCCAGCAGCTTAGCCTCTCGAGATAATTCACCCCTCCACTTT.

V usage is TRBV5-4 and J usage is TRBJ2-5, with no clear D. The ends were cut back, 4 bases at V and 2 bases at J, with 15 bases in the middle. The germline V gene has CDR1 SGHNT and CDR2 YYREEE (reference sequence). CDR3 length: 15 residues. The CDR3 bases are TGTGCCAGCAGCCCCCTCGAGGTTTTGCAAGAGACCCAGTACTTC. Amino acids: CASSPLEVLQETQYF.

CDR3 in amino acids: CAITGTGGRADTQYF. In DNA, the CDR3 is TGTGCCATCACCGGGACAGGGGGCAGGGCAGATACGCAGTATTTT. This rearrangement joins TRBV7-2 to TRBJ2-3, with 12 bases identical to TRBD1. The germline V gene has CDR1 SGHTA and CDR2 FQGNSA. The CDR3 is made up of 15 amino acids. Trimming took 10 bases from V and 4 from J; bases not matched to a gene: 9.

This clone was detected only a few times. The chain links TRBV18 to TRBJ2-5; D gene unclear. The CDR3 extends over 15 amino acids. The germline CDR1 and CDR2 sequences are KGHSH and LQKENI. V was pared by 2 bases and J by 2 bases, with 12 bases between. CDR3 nucleotide sequence: TGTGCCAGCTCACCAGTACAACAGAAGCAAGAGACCCAGTACTTC. Amino acid sequence: CASSPVQQKQETQYF.

J is TRBJ1-6 and V is TRBV11-2; D is ambiguous. The CDR3 covers 17 residues. The V gene's germline CDR1 is SGHAT and CDR2 FQNNGV. V gave up 2 bases and J gave up 0 bases, with 11 bases separating them. This CDR3 is CASSLQAISSYNSPLHF. The CDR3 bases are TGTGCCAGCAGCTTACAGGCGATAAGCTCCTATAATTCACCCCTCCACTTT. Filled out from reference TRBV11-2 and TRBJ1-6, the complete variable domain reads EAGVAQSPRYKIIEKRQSVAFWCNPISGHATLYWYQQILGQGPKLLIQFQNNGVVDDSQLPKDRFSAERLKGVDSTLKIQPAKLEDSAVYLCASSLQAISSYNSPLHFGNGTRLTVT.

V is TRBV5-6 and J is TRBJ2-3; 15 bases are shared with TRBD2. The CDR3 runs 18 residues. Germline V CDR1 and CDR2: SGHDT, YYEEEE. V was pared by 4 bases and J by 3 bases, with 9 bases of the junction left unmatched. As DNA, the CDR3 is TGTGCCAGCAGCCCCCTGGGACTAGCGGGGGGTAAGACAGATACGCAGTATTTT. Amino acid sequence: CASSPLGLAGGKTDTQYF.

The J gene is TRBJ2-3, the V gene TRBV28; 8 bases are a match to TRBD1. The germline V gene has CDR1 MDHEN and CDR2 SYDVKM. V lost 3 bases, J lost 3 bases, and 8 bases stayed unmatched. The CDR3 loop spans 16 amino acids. The CDR3 DNA reads TGTGCCAGCAGTTTTTACGGACAGGGCGGTACAGATACGCAGTATTTT. Translating gives CASSFYGQGGTDTQYF.

This chain links TRBV2 with TRBJ1-1; D is undetermined. V was pared by 1 base and J by 10 bases, with 16 bases between. CDR3 size: 14 residues. The germline V gene encodes CDR1 SNHLY and CDR2 FYNNEI. The CDR3 loop reads CASSEDGFSGGAFF. The CDR3 DNA sequence: TGTGCCAGCAGTGAAGATGGGTTTTCGGGTGGAGCTTTCTTT.

J is TRBJ1-2 and V is TRBV7-2; no definite D call. The CDR3 consists of 16 residues. Trimming stripped 2 bases from V and 0 bases from J, with 13 bases between. Germline V gene lookup returns CDR1 SGHTA and CDR2 FQGNSA. CDR3 coding DNA: TGTGCCAGCAGCTTATTAGTAGATGACTCTAACTATGGCTACACCTTC. This codes for CASSLLVDDSNYGYTF.

This chain links TRBV29-1 with TRBJ1-1; possible D gene TRBD1, 6 bases. V was trimmed by 7 bases and J by 0 bases, leaving 12 bases between them. This CDR3 is 13 amino acids long. CDR1 is SQVTM and CDR2 is ANQGSEA in the germline V gene. This chain's CDR3 is CSELGQMNTEAFF. The CDR3, as DNA: TGCAGCGAGCTCGGACAGATGAACACTGAAGCTTTCTTT.

The rearrangement uses TRBV6-5 and TRBJ1-2, with 9 bases lining up with TRBD1. Germline V lookup: CDR1 MNHEY, CDR2 SVGAGI. The CDR3 sequence is 13 residues long. V dropped 5 bases and J dropped 4; count of bases not matched to a gene: 2. CDR3 residues: CASSPDRGYGYTF. The CDR3 DNA is TGTGCCAGCAGTCCGGACAGGGGCTATGGCTACACCTTC.

The V and J genes are TRBV30 and TRBJ1-2; D is uncertain. Germline V CDR1 and CDR2: GTSNPN, SVGIG (reference sequence). The CDR3 contains 13 residues. The germline V and J ends were trimmed by 2 bases and 8 bases, with 15 bases remaining between them. This chain's CDR3 is CAWSLRPPLGYTF. The CDR3 nucleotides read TGTGCCTGGAGTCTCCGCCCCCCACTCGGCTACACCTTC.

The V and J genes are TRBV7-9 and TRBJ1-1; 7 bases map to TRBD1. V was pared by 5 bases and J by 0 bases, with 9 bases of the junction left unmatched. The CDR3 loop spans 16 amino acids. Looked up from germline, CDR1 is SEHNR and CDR2 is FQNEAQ (reference sequence). The CDR3 sequence is CASSLDRDPVNTEAFF. The CDR3 DNA follows: TGTGCCAGCAGCCTCGACAGGGACCCCGTGAACACTGAAGCTTTCTTT.

V gene TRBV7-2 combines with J gene TRBJ2-7; possibly TRBD1 for D (5 bases). Germline V CDR1 and CDR2: SGHTA, FQGNSA. Trimming cost V 5 bases and J 1 base, with 9 bases left between them. The CDR3 loop spans 13 amino acids. The CDR3 loop reads CASSIRQSYEQYF. As DNA, the CDR3 is TGTGCCAGCAGCATCAGACAGTCCTACGAGCAGTACTTC.

The chain has TRBV6-4 and TRBJ2-2; D perhaps matches TRBD2 (5 bases). Between the trimmed V and J ends, which lost 6 bases and 3 bases, there was a span of 11 bases. The V gene's germline CDR1 is MRHNA and CDR2 SNTAGT. This CDR3 comprises 14 residues. CDR3 nucleotide sequence: TGTGCCAGCAGACTAGAGCTTGACACCGGGGAGCTGTTTTTT. This gives the protein CASRLELDTGELFF.

The rearrangement joins TRBV10-3 to TRBJ1-1; a weak D match, TRBD1 (5 bases). The CDR3 totals 13 residues. Per germline, CDR1 ENHRY and CDR2 SYGVKD. Deletions cut 5 bases from V and 6 bases from J, with 13 bases between. The CDR3 DNA reads TGTGCCATCAGTCCAGGGCGAGGTGCTGAAGCTTTCTTT. It yields the protein CAISPGRGAEAFF.

This sequence joins TRBV29-1 and TRBJ2-7, with D possibly TRBD1 on 5 matching bases. V was trimmed by 3 bases and J by 0 bases, leaving 9 bases between them. Germline V gene lookup returns CDR1 SQVTM and CDR2 ANQGSEA. The CDR3 totals 13 residues. DNA for the CDR3: TGCAGCGTTGAGGGCAGGGACTCCTACGAGCAGTACTTC. Its translation is CSVEGRDSYEQYF.